This TCR beta chain was retrieved from a study of shared clonotypes between healthy human individuals (dated by TCRdb to 2020 to 2022). For context, the study as a whole: The cohort included a few men and a couple of women between 18 and 49 years of age. For each donor, three plates each were used for CD4 naive and CD4 memory, two plates were used for CD8 naive, and one plate was used for CD8 memory. To estimate repertoire size and how much clonotypes are shared between individuals, the study performed deep sequencing of blood TCR repertoires from five healthy adults. Libraries were prepared and TCR repertoires were sequenced by different laboratories using diverse techniques, in order to increase sequencing depth and limit assay-specific biases. Each donor's leukapheresis produced roughly between roughly 0.85 and 10 billion PBMCs. What the work shows at the level of the full study, not this receptor alone: Estimated clonotype richness was generally larger for naive than for memory subsets. The small number of donors limited the genetic and exposure-history diversity represented. Clonotypes shared by all four sorted-subset donors showed higher generation probabilities than non-shared clonotypes. Pairwise subsampling led to the expectation that sequencing depth would affect the degree of clonotype sharing among donors. Sharing across several donors was observed for roughly 5% of naive CD4, over 3% of naive CD8, 2% to 2.5% of memory CD4, and about 0.4% of memory CD8 clonotypes. Even with the large sequencing depth, rarefaction of the sorted-subset datasets indicated that sequencing was incomplete. Sampling was restricted to blood, and TCR repertoires in tissue are likely to differ from TCR repertoires in blood.

TCR CDR3 regions were amplified from genomic DNA by multiplex PCR using the deep immunoSEQ assay. Extracted genomic DNA from each cell subset was spread evenly across all wells of several immunoSEQ 96-well plates, with each plate serving as a replicate. For sorted subsets, approximately 200 ng of genomic DNA, equivalent to tens of thousands of T cell genomes, went into each replicate PCR. The purified libraries were quantified using a Qubit 3.0 fluorometer, sized with a Bioanalyzer 2100, and then quantified again using the KAPA Library Quantification kit. A separate single-read 150-cycle Illumina NextSeq 550 flow cell was used to sequence each immunoSEQ 96-well plate. The original pipeline was this. Because only junctional sequences without quality scores were contained in the immunoSEQ output, filtering matching that applied to full-length reads could not be performed. To assign V/J genes and CDR3, sequences were annotated against IMGT germline references using PyIR, a Python wrapper for IgBLAST v1.9. Reads were filtered out if the reads had weak V/J assignments (E-value above 1e-6), no CDR3, stop codons, out-of-frame junctions, or ambiguous translated residues. V3J clonotypes were defined by identical inferred V gene, J gene, and CDR3 amino acid sequence. To compute the percentage overlap between repertoires, the number of shared unique clonotypes was divided by the size of the smaller repertoire. RTK rarefaction, the Chao1 estimator, and Recon v2.1 estimates of unobserved clonotypes were used to assess repertoire richness. For all TCRbeta clonotypes obtained by the gDNA method from a handful of donors, generation probabilities were computed with OLGA. In its TCRdb copy, this immuneACCESS table keeps in-frame sequences only and misses some clones. Where compared with another copy, unresolved V genes explain less than half of these, and the others have no known cause. V, J and clone size are those of that table, while D and trimming were read from the DNA. This sample has almost 750,000 clones in its table, and 72% of those were observed once. Of the sample, roughly 1.8% falls within the top ten clones.

According to the germline V gene (reference sequence), CDR1 reads LNHDA and CDR2 reads SQIVND. Measured from the cysteine to the phenylalanine, the CDR3 is 14 residues long. Only CDR3 DNA remains: 42 bases, in frame from the first base. V gives up 3 bases and J gives up 5 bases, and the segment between their germline ends measures 13 bases. In the case of this clone: Its antigen is not yet known. No much larger clone is present one base from it, and per-base qualities are unavailable.

Healthy HIV-negative adults with no recently reported acute infections or vaccinations were included as donors. All donors were Caucasian adults living in Nashville, Tennessee, USA. CD4+ T cells were enriched by magnetic negative selection; naive cells were then positively selected on CD45RA, and the negative fraction formed the memory subset. After blood collection by leukapheresis, PBMCs were isolated using Ficoll-Histopaque density gradient centrifugation and then cryopreserved in the vapor phase of liquid nitrogen. Analytical flow cytometry was used to check the purity and quantity of each magnetically sorted T cell population. Genomic DNA was isolated from each sorted fraction and quantified by UV absorbance on a Nanodrop 2000c.

Material for sequencing was memory CD4+ T cells sorted from blood. According to the study, the label for this sample's cell subset or site signals: CD45RA-negative fraction. The source of this sequence is a woman between 25 and 40 years old in good health. The sequence joins TRBV19 to TRBJ1-1; a tentative D match to TRBD1 spans 6 bases. The DNA reads TGTGCCAGTAGTATGAGTCAGGGGCGGACTGAAGCTTTCTTT. Its coded protein is CASSMSQGRTEAFF.